This T cell receptor (beta chain) came from a study of cytomegalovirus exposure and HLA in healthy donors. Study-wide points: Generally TCR sequences proved uncommon, though certain public TCRs appeared in numerous donors.

Concerning this clone: Antigen specificity is unknown.

PCR was performed using 60 Vbeta and 13 Jbeta primers. Authors' processing steps: Among the unique TCR beta chains that a later analysis counted, about 85 million in all, roughly 10 million were shared. This table comes from immunoSEQ multiplex PCR, and its TCRdb copy is limited to in-frame clones, with some not included. D and trimming come from the DNA, and the V and J calls and clone size come from that table. The data contain 84,000 or so clones, 62% of them singletons. CDR3 length: 19 residues. Trimming removed 1 base at V and 0 bases at J, with 16 bases between. CDR1 MGHRA and CDR2 YSYEKL come from the germline V gene.

The rearrangement links TRBV4-1 to TRBJ2-6, with TRBD1 as a possible D gene (6 bases). The sequence was obtained from a woman aged 25 to 45 in good health and CMV-seropositive. Sequencing was carried out using PBMCs. This CDR3 reads CASSQVPTTGYSGANVLTF. The CDR3 bases are TGCGCCAGCAGCCAAGTCCCCACGACAGGATACTCTGGGGCCAACGTCCTGACTTTC.